This T cell receptor (beta chain) was sequenced during a study of blood T cell repertoires in COVID-19 (dated by TCRdb to about 2020). Some background on the complete study: Samples from collaborators originated in the United States, Italy and Spain and spanned both the acute and convalescent phases of COVID-19. The material from the prospective study consisted of cDNA or gDNA derived from T cells, B-cell-depleted T cells, or PBMCs. Deeply sampled blood TCRbeta repertoires from subjects exposed to, actively infected with, or recovered from COVID-19 were included in the dataset. The repertoires were made available in a free public database intended to serve as a resource for research on the immune response to SARS-CoV-2. The samples were drawn from the first 160 participants of the ongoing ImmuneRACE study and from some 1,300 subjects provided by 6 global collaborators. Nearly every sample came with metadata listing a de-identified subject ID, COVID-19 status, age in years and sex. Where HLA class I and class II types were available, the types were taken from metadata supplied by the sample provider, not from assay-based typing.

Paper-wide results and their limitations: The quantity of clinical and demographic metadata differed by source and by participant and was supplied without curation.

TCRbeta CDR3 regions were amplified from genomic DNA using the immunoSEQ Assay, a bias-controlled multiplex PCR. The authors' pipeline ran thus. The number of nucleated cells in each sample was estimated from the amplification of reference gene primers within the assay. To quantify the absolute abundance of each unique TCRbeta CDR3 rearrangement, sequence reads were collapsed and filtered. Productive Simpson clonality was computed per sample as the square root of Simpson's diversity index over productive rearrangements. TCRdb's version of the immuneACCESS table is confined to in-frame rearrangements and falls short of the full clone set. An unresolved V gene accounts for under half of the shortfall where checked; the remainder is of unknown origin. From that table come the V and J calls and clone size; the DNA was used to work out D and trimming. Recorded for this sample are around 390,000 clones; approximately 87% of them occurred a single time. The ten largest clones capture roughly a tenth of the sample.

In the prospective study, participants were roughly 18 to 95 years old, resided in about two dozen geographic areas of the United States, and were enrolled through a virtual design. To assign participants to cohorts, the prospective study relied on clinical history that participants themselves reported in a screening survey and a study questionnaire. Recovered participants in ImmuneRACE Cohort 3 were defined by two consecutive negative NP/OP PCR tests, clearance by a healthcare professional, or resolution of symptoms. Each participant in the prospective study had whole blood, serum and a nasopharyngeal or oropharyngeal swab collected by mobile phlebotomists. Prospective study participants could optionally give additional blood draws and questionnaires over an approximately two-month period. Prospective study blood samples were shipped either frozen or at room temperature before DNA extraction.

Details on this clone: Its antigen remains unidentified. No clone much larger than this one lies a single base away; base qualities are absent.

From the cysteine up to the phenylalanine, the CDR3 has a length of 12 residues. Kept here is only the CDR3 DNA, which spans 36 bases and is read in frame from base 1. V drops 6 bases and J drops 11 bases, leaving 16 bases in between. From a lookup of the germline V gene, CDR1 and CDR2 are MDHEN and SYDVKM. The rearranged segments are TRBV28 and TRBJ1-1; a weak D assignment points to TRBD1 (6 bases agree). Sample: PBMCs or T cells enriched from blood (not recorded which). This TCR came from a woman aged 45-60 years who had recovered from COVID-19. The CDR3 reads CASSPTGYGAFF. The nucleotide sequence is given as TGTGCCAGCAGCCCCACAGGGTATGGTGCTTTCTTT.